These 12 T cell receptor beta chains were sequenced from one sample in a study of low-dose radiotherapy and immunotherapy resistance in tumors. Regarding time point: after trial treatment. Treatment defined: LDRT plus nivolumab, ipilimumab, low-dose cyclophosphamide and aspirin (RACIN trial). TRAV- and TRBV-specific primers were used for first-strand cDNA, which covered alpha and beta chains. A constant-region primer paired with the V-primer adapter amplified TCRs over about 19 PCR cycles. Each CDR3 protein is one row after TCRdb ran MiXCR on the reads. The sample lists approximately 100,000 distinct CDR3 sequences, about a fifth occurring once. The sequencing here drew on PBMCs, taken after low-dose radiotherapy plus immunotherapy. These receptors were collected from a male donor with prostate cancer.

This clonotype occurred many times. CDR3 region: CASSFGTTETGELFF. The CDR3 DNA is TGTGCCAGCAGCTTCGGGACAACTGAAACCGGGGAGCTGTTTTTT. This chain joins TRBV5-5 and TRBJ2-2, with D possibly matching TRBD1 (6 bases). V was shortened by 2 bases and J by 5 bases, with 13 bases between the two germline ends. Looked up from germline, CDR1 is SGHKS and CDR2 is YYEKEE (reference sequence). The CDR3 sequence is 15 residues long.

This clonotype occurred a few times. The CDR3: CASSELGAGVGETQYF. DNA for the CDR3: TGTGCCAGCAGTGAATTAGGAGCGGGGGTCGGGGAGACCCAGTACTTC. The V gene is TRBV25-1, the J gene TRBJ2-5; 8 bases are a match to TRBD2. Trimming took 1 base from V and 5 from J; bases not matched to a gene: 9. This CDR3 comprises 16 residues. Germline V lookup: CDR1 MGHDK, CDR2 SYGVNS. Variable domain in full (rest from reference TRBV25-1 and TRBJ2-5): EADIYQTPRYLVIGTGKKITLECSQTMGHDKMYWYQQDPGMELHLIHYSYGVNSTEKGDLSSESTVSRIRTEHFPLTLESARPSHTSQYLCASSELGAGVGETQYFGPGTRLLVL.

This clonotype was detected ten times or more. The rearrangement links TRBV5-4 to TRBJ2-3; the D gene is possibly TRBD2 (5 bases). The CDR3 is made up of 12 amino acids. The V and J ends lost 3 bases and 6 bases respectively, with 8 bases between them. Germline CDR1 is SGHNT and CDR2 is YYREEE (reference sequence). The CDR3 nucleotides are TGTGCCAGCAGCTCTACGGGGGATACGCAGTATTTT. It specifies CASSSTGDTQYF.

This clonotype was seen at least ten times. This chain joins TRBV18 and TRBJ1-6, with D unclear. The CDR3 covers 15 residues. CDR1 is KGHSH and CDR2 is LQKENI in the germline V gene. Between the trimmed V and J ends, which lost 2 bases and 1 base, there was a span of 6 bases. As DNA, the CDR3 is TGTGCCAGCTCACCAGACCTTTCCTATAATTCACCCCTCCACTTT. It encodes CASSPDLSYNSPLHF.

The genes are TRBV27 and TRBJ2-3; perhaps TRBD2 as D (7 bases). The ends were cut back, 4 bases at V and 5 bases at J, with 16 bases in the middle. Germline lookup yields CDR1 MNHEY and CDR2 SMNVEV (reference sequence). The CDR3 totals 15 residues. The CDR3 loop is CASSWEGEPKDTQYF. The CDR3 DNA reads TGTGCCAGCAGTTGGGAGGGGGAACCAAAAGATACGCAGTATTTT.

This clonotype occurred many times. Here the CDR3 DNA reads TGTGCCAGCTCCGACGAACACGTATGGGACAGCTCCTACGAGCAGTACTTC. Encoded protein: CASSDEHVWDSSYEQYF. The genes are TRBV18 and TRBJ2-7; 7 nucleotides agree with TRBD1. From germline, CDR1 is KGHSH and CDR2 LQKENI. This CDR3 region has 17 residues. V shed 6 bases, J shed 0 bases, and the junction held 14 bases outside the gene matches.

This clonotype was picked up many times. CDR3 bases: TGTGCCAGCAGCCAACAGGGACGTACCTACGAGCAGTACTTC. It translates to CASSQQGRTYEQYF. The J gene is TRBJ2-7, the V gene TRBV5-6, with a possible D match to TRBD1 (6 bases). The CDR3 runs 14 residues. CDR1 SGHDT and CDR2 YYEEEE come from the germline V gene. The V gene lost 4 bases and the J gene lost 2 bases, with 13 bases spanning the gap.

This clonotype was counted at least ten times. The genes are TRBV15 and TRBJ2-3; 8 positions agree with TRBD2. The germline CDR1 and CDR2 sequences are LNHNV and YYDKDF (reference sequence). V gave up 3 bases and J gave up 2 bases; unmatched junction bases: 4. CDR3 length: 15 residues. In DNA form, the CDR3 reads TGTGCCACCAGCAGTCGGCGGGGGGCCACAGATACGCAGTATTTT. Protein product: CATSSRRGATDTQYF.

This clonotype was detected ten times or more. The chain links TRBV12-3 or TRBV12-4 to TRBJ2-5; maybe TRBD1 (6 bases). Trimming removed 5 bases at V and 5 bases at J, with 24 bases between. This CDR3 is 17 amino acids long. CDR3 bases: TGTGCCAGCAGTAGGGCAGGGGACACGACGTCCATCGAGACCCAGTACTTC. Amino acid sequence: CASSRAGDTTSIETQYF.

This clonotype showed up many times. The rearrangement uses TRBV19 and TRBJ1-1; no firm D call. Germline CDR1 LNHDA, CDR2 SQIVND (reference sequence). This CDR3 contains 14 residues. With 5 bases removed from V and 1 base from J, the gap between germline ends came to 11 bases. CDR3: CASSPFGWNTEAFF. The DNA for the CDR3 is TGTGCCAGTAGTCCGTTCGGATGGAACACTGAAGCTTTCTTT.

This clonotype showed up many times. This rearrangement joins TRBV7-3 to TRBJ2-2; 8 bases match TRBD2. CDR3 length equals 19 residues. With 5 bases clipped from V and 0 bases from J, the junction kept 14 bases outside the gene matches. Germline CDR1 reads SGHTA; CDR2 reads FQGTGA. The CDR3 bases are TGTGCCAGCAGCGCGACCCGCTGGGGCGGGGGGACGAACACCGGGGAGCTGTTTTTT. Its translation is CASSATRWGGGTNTGELFF.

The gene calls are TRBV20-1 and TRBJ2-7; TRBD2 agrees at 12 bases. CDR1 and CDR2 from the germline V gene are DFQATT and SNEGSKA (reference sequence). This CDR3 comprises 14 residues. The V and J ends lost 3 bases and 5 bases, in that order; junction bases with no gene match: 5. CDR3 DNA: TGCAGTGCTAGGCCGGGACTAGCGGGCCACGAGCAGTACTTC. Translating it yields CSARPGLAGHEQYF.